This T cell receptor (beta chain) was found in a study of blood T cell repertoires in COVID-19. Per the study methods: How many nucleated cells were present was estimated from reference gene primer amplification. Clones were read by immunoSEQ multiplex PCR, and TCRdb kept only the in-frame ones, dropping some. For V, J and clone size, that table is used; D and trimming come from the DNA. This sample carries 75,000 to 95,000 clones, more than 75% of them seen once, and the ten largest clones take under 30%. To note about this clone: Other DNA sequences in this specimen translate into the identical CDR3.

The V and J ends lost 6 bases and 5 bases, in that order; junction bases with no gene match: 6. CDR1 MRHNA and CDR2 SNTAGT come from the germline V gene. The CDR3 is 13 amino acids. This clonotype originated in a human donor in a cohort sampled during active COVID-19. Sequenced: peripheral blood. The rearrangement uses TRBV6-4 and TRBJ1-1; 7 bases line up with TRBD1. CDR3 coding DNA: TGTGCCAGCAGCCGGACAGGCAATACTGAAGCTTTCTTT. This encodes CASSRTGNTEAFF.